This TCR beta chain was recovered during a study of a mutant IDH1 vaccine in newly diagnosed glioma. This CDR3 is built from 11 residues. CDR1 is SGHKS and CDR2 is YYEKEE in the germline V gene (reference sequence). The germline V and J ends were trimmed by 1 base and 8 bases, with 7 bases remaining between them. TCRdb's copy holds only in-frame clones and misses some; the assay was immunoSEQ multiplex PCR. There are tens of thousands of clones in the sample; around 87% occur only once, and 1.5% to 2% lies in the top ten. As for time point: week 35, safety follow-up. All doses held 300 ug of mutant IDH1 20-mer peptide, with topical imiquimod. Comments on this clone: Its target is unknown.

This receptor was taken from a man younger than 40 with glioma. Sample: PBMCs, taken from a glioma patient whose treatment included an IDH1 peptide vaccine. The chain carries TRBV5-5 and TRBJ2-7, with D uncertain. The CDR3 bases are TGTGCCAGCAGCTTGCGGAGTAAGCAGTACTTC. Translation: CASSLRSKQYF.